These 9 T cell receptor beta chains came from one sample sequenced in a study of T cell repertoires in cytomegalovirus infection. TCRdb re-called the reads through MiXCR, storing one row per CDR3 protein. The sample includes about 180,000 distinct CDR3 sequences, approximately 17% of them seen just once. Sequenced input: CD8+ T cells from PBMCs. These receptors all stem from a human donor in good health (CMV status not recorded). Some clones in this sample may be carry-over from other donors' samples.

The chain recombines TRBV6-6 with TRBJ1-1; D is ambiguous. CDR1 and CDR2 (germline): MNHNY, SVGAGI (reference sequence). Trimming left V 6 bases short and J 1 base short, with 6 bases between. The CDR3 is 12 amino acids. The CDR3 DNA sequence: TGTGCCAGCAGCGTTAGGAACACTGAAGCTTTCTTT. Amino acids: CASSVRNTEAFF.

This chain links TRBV29-1 with TRBJ2-7; maybe TRBD1 (5 bases). The CDR3 has 13 amino acids. V was cut by 3 bases and J by 4 bases, with 13 bases left in between. CDR1 and CDR2 (germline): SQVTM, ANQGSEA. The CDR3 region has the DNA TGCAGCGTTGAGGACGGAACAGGTTACGAGCAGTACTTC. Translation: CSVEDGTGYEQYF.

This clonotype showed up just a few times. The V gene is TRBV10-3, the J gene TRBJ2-7; D uncertain. The germline V gene encodes CDR1 ENHRY and CDR2 SYGVKD. Trimming shortened V by 8 bases and J by 4 bases, and 6 bases separated the two germline ends. The CDR3 length is 10 residues. The chain's CDR3 is CAIGGYEQYF. In nucleotides, the CDR3 is TGTGCCATCGGCGGATACGAGCAGTACTTC.

This clonotype was found a few times. The CDR3 DNA reads as TGTGCCAGCAGCTTAAACCCCGGGACAGGGGGCTACTACGAGCAGTACTTC. Its protein product is CASSLNPGTGGYYEQYF. The chain has TRBV7-8 and TRBJ2-7; 12 bases are shared with TRBD1. The J segment lost 3 bases and the V segment lost 2 bases, leaving 8 bases of the junction unmatched. CDR3 size: 17 residues. CDR1 is SGHVS, CDR2 FQNEAQ, per germline.

This clonotype has more than one count but fewer than ten. The chain couples TRBV7-2 to TRBJ2-7, with D hard to call. The CDR3 totals 13 residues. Trimming took 1 base from V and 5 from J, leaving 9 bases between them. The germline V gene has CDR1 SGHTA and CDR2 FQGNSA. The CDR3 here is CASSLELVDEQYF. DNA for the CDR3: TGTGCCAGCAGCTTAGAACTGGTCGACGAGCAGTACTTC.

This clonotype turned up a few times. The chain joins TRBV7-6 to TRBJ1-1, with D perhaps TRBD1 (5 bases). From germline, CDR1 is SGHVS and CDR2 FNYEAQ. This CDR3 is 14 amino acids long. V lost 6 bases and J 2 bases, leaving 13 bases between the germline ends. CDR3: CASSHDRPNTEAFF. CDR3 bases: TGTGCCAGCAGTCACGACAGACCTAACACTGAAGCTTTCTTT. Full variable domain (missing parts from reference TRBV7-6 and TRBJ1-1): GAGVSQSPRYKVTKRGQDVALRCDPISGHVSLYWYRQALGQGPEFLTYFNYEAQQDKSGLPNDRFSAERPEGSISTLTIQRTEQRDSAMYRCASSHDRPNTEAFFGQGTRLTVV.

CDR3 bases: TGCAGTGCCCCCCCCCGGGACAGGGGGCGGTACACTGAAGCTTTCTTT. Protein product: CSAPPRDRGRYTEAFF. V usage is TRBV20-1 and J usage is TRBJ1-1, with 12 bases that match TRBD1. Germline CDR1 is DFQATT and CDR2 is SNEGSKA (reference sequence). After removal of 6 bases from V and 3 bases from J, the junction contained 11 bases not matched to a gene. The CDR3 extends over 16 amino acids.

This clonotype was detected only a few times. V is TRBV7-6 and J is TRBJ1-1; 7 nucleotides align to TRBD1. Germline CDR1 reads SGHVS; CDR2 reads FNYEAQ. This CDR3 spans 16 amino acids. The V segment lost 5 bases and the J segment 3 bases; nucleotides outside the gene matches: 12. The CDR3 here is CASSPHRDRKDTEAFF. In DNA form, the CDR3 reads TGTGCCAGCAGCCCCCACAGGGACAGAAAAGACACTGAAGCTTTCTTT.

The chain employs TRBV27 and TRBJ2-4, with D possibly TRBD1 on 5 matching bases. There are 14 residues in the CDR3. Germline CDR1 MNHEY, CDR2 SMNVEV (reference sequence). V was pared by 6 bases and J by 3 bases, with 12 bases between. DNA for the CDR3: TGTGCCAGCAGCAAATCTACAGGCAAAAACATTCAGTACTTC. The encoded protein is CASSKSTGKNIQYF.